This T cell receptor beta chain was recorded in a study of early T cells in non-severe SARS-CoV-2 infection (dated by TCRdb to the early 2020s). In the study overall: TCR sequencing used bulk RNA from unsorted whole blood, so alpha and beta chains could not be paired. Beyond this particular receptor, the publication reports: VDJdb matching was skewed toward anti-spike CD8 responses, so virus-specific expansions were likely underestimated and private and CD4 specificities were missed.

Deletion took 3 bases off V and 0 bases off J, with a span of 8 bases between the germline ends. Inclusive of the bounding cysteine and phenylalanine, the CDR3 is 13 residues long. Here the CDR3 DNA is all that survives: 39 bases in frame from base 1. CDR1 is given as DFQATT and CDR2 as SNEGSKA, both from the germline V gene (reference sequence). In regard to this clonotype: Its antigen remains unidentified. The record has no base qualities; no much larger clone is one base away.

Set within a cohort of healthcare workers in London, UK, this nested case-control study involved weekly PCR testing of nasopharyngeal swabs along with blood sampling. Healthcare workers were recruited between 23 and 31 March 2020, during the week of the UK lockdown, and were followed weekly for up to roughly 16 weeks. The library was made by 5' RACE. Sequencing was carried out with a NextSeq 500. The TCR library protocol attached unique molecular identifiers to individual cDNA molecules to correct for sequencing error and PCR bias. Both TCR alpha and beta chains were sequenced, and tight co-correlation was observed between alpha and beta sequence abundances in each sample. The source study handled its data this way. V gene, J gene and CDR3 annotation of TCR sequences was performed with Decombinator V4. Expanded TCRs were defined as changing significantly between any two time points under a Poisson model with p below 0.0001. TCR abundances were normalised to the total number of TCRs sequenced per sample and expressed as counts per million. TRAV1-2 paired with TRAJ12, TRAJ20 or TRAJ33 defined MAIT TCRs, while TRAV10 paired with TRAJ18 defined iNKT TCRs. A search of VDJdb, accessed on 1 November 2021, was run for TCRs annotated to CMV, EBV and SARS-CoV-2, with TCRs annotated for multiple antigens excluded. TCRdb reprocessing: public reads trimmed at Q25 with fastp, clones called with MiXCR, in-frame beta chains kept. Rows matching on CDR3 protein sequence are summarized as one entry with the most common DNA and genes. TCRdb assigned the V and J calls; the authors' analysis was not used. The sample data list some 61,000 distinct CDR3 sequences, and less than 15% of these were observed just once. 7.5% to 9% of the sample goes to the ten largest clones.

The receptor chain draws on TRBV20-1 and TRBJ1-1; no D gene call is confident. This sequence originates from an adult who was a healthcare worker with PCR-confirmed SARS-CoV-2 infection or an uninfected control (not recorded which). The sample consisted of whole blood. The CDR3 loop reads CSASARLNTEAFF. In nucleotide form, the sequence is TGCAGTGCTAGCGCCAGGTTGAACACTGAAGCTTTCTTT.